The sample holds a few counts of the clone carrying this T cell receptor beta chain. The antigen is not known. These data belong to a study of blood T cells in healthy people across ages. General study points: Observed TCR beta diversity per million T cells went down as age went up. This fall followed a roughly linear course with age.

V trimming: 1 base; J trimming: 10 bases; junction bases outside the gene matches: 10. This CDR3 has 15 amino acids. Then a second PCR, running about 6 to 12 cycles, was carried out with a sample-barcoded 5' primer and a J-beta primer mix. One entry per CDR3 protein results from TCRdb running MiXCR on the 5' RACE reads. In the table there are some 1.5 million distinct CDR3 sequences, 28% of which are singletons. The TCR comes from a woman aged 25-40 years in good health. The source material was blood. V is TRBV12-3 or TRBV12-4 and J is TRBJ2-1; 7 bases line up with TRBD2. CDR3 residues: CASSLVMLAVREQFF. DNA of the CDR3: TGTGCCAGCAGTTTAGTAATGCTAGCGGTTAGGGAGCAGTTCTTC.